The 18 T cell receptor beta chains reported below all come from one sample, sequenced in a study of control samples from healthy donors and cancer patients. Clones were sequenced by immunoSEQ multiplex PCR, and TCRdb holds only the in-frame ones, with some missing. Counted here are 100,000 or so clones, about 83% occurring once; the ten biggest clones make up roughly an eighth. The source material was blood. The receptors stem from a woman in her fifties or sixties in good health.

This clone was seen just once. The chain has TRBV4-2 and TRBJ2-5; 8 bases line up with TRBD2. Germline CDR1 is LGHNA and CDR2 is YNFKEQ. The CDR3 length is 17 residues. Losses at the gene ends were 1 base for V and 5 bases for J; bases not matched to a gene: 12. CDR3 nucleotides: TGTGCCAGCAGCCAAGGGAATAGCGGGGCGTCAGGGGAGACCCAGTACTTC. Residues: CASSQGNSGASGETQYF.

CDR3 protein: CASSTGLAGGYKDTQYF. CDR3 in DNA: TGCGCCAGCAGCACAGGACTAGCGGGGGGGTATAAAGATACGCAGTATTTT. V gene TRBV5-1 combines with J gene TRBJ2-3, with 15 positions matching TRBD2. The V gene end was trimmed by 4 bases and the J gene end by 5 bases; junction bases not matched to a gene: 8. The CDR3 runs 17 residues. Germline loops: CDR1 SGHRS, CDR2 YFSETQ. The variable domain in full, with the rest retrieved from reference TRBV5-1 and TRBJ2-3, is KAGVTQTPRYLIKTRGQQVTLSCSPISGHRSVSWYQQTPGQGLQFLFEYFSETQRNKGNFPGRFSGRQFSNSRSEMNVSTLELGDSALYLCASSTGLAGGYKDTQYFGPGTRLTVL.

CDR3 nucleotide sequence: TGTGCCAGCAGCTTACGGTTTTCGGTGGGGGGAGACGAGCAGTACTTC. It is translated as CASSLRFSVGGDEQYF. This chain connects TRBV7-9 to TRBJ2-7; TRBD2 might be the D (6 bases). The germline V and J ends were trimmed by 2 bases and 5 bases, with 19 bases remaining between them. Germline CDR1 is SEHNR and CDR2 is FQNEAQ (reference sequence). The CDR3 runs 16 residues.

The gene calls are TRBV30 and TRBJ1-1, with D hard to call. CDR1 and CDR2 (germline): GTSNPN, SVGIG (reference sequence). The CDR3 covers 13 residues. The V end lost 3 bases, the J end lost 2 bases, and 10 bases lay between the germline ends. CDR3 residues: CAWRRQLNTEAFF. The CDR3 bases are TGTGCCTGGAGAAGGCAGCTCAACACTGAAGCTTTCTTT.

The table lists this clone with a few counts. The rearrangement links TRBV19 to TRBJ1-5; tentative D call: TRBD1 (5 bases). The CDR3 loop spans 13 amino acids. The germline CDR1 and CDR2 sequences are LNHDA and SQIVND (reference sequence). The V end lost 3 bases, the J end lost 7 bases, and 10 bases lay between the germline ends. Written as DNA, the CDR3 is TGTGCCAGTAGTATCAGGGTCCGACAGCCCCAGCATTTT. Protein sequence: CASSIRVRQPQHF.

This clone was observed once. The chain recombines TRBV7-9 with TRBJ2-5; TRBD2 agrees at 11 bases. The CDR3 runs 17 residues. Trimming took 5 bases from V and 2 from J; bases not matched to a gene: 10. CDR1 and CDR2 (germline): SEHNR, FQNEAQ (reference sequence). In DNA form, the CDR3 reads TGTGCCAGCAGCACCATTACTAGCGGGAGCCAACAAGAGACCCAGTACTTC. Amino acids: CASSTITSGSQQETQYF. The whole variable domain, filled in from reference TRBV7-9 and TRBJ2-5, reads DTGVSQNPRHKITKRGQNVTFRCDPISEHNRLYWYRQTLGQGPEFLTYFQNEAQLEKSRLLSDRFSAERPKGSFSTLEIQRTEQGDSAMYLCASSTITSGSQQETQYFGPGTRLLVL.

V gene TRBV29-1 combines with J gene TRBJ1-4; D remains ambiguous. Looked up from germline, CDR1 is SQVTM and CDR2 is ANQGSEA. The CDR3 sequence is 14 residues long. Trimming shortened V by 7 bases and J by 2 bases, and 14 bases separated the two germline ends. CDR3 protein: CSALPGETNEKLFF. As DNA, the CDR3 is TGCAGCGCCCTCCCCGGGGAGACTAATGAAAAACTGTTTTTT.

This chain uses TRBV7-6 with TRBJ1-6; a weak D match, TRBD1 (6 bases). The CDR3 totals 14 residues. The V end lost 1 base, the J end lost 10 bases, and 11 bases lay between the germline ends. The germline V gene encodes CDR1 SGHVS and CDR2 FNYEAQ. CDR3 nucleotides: TGTGCCAGCAGCTTAGATAGGGGGAGGTCACCCCTCCACTTT. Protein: CASSLDRGRSPLHF.

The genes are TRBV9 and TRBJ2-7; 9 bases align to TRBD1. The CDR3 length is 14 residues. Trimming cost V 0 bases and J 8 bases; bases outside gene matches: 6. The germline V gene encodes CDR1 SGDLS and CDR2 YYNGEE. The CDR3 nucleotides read TGTGCCAGCAGCGTAGACGGGACAGGGAACAAGCAGTACTTC. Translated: CASSVDGTGNKQYF. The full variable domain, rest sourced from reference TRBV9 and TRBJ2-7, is DSGVTQTPKHLITATGQRVTLRCSPRSGDLSVYWYQQSLDQGLQFLIQYYNGEERAKGNILERFSAQQFPDLHSELNLSSLELGDSALYFCASSVDGTGNKQYFGPGTRLTVT.

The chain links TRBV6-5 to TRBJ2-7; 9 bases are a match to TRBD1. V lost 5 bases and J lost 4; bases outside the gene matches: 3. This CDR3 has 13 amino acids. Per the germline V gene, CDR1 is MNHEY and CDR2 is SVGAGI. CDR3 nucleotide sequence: TGTGCCAGCAGTACGGACAGGGGATACGAGCAGTACTTC. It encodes CASSTDRGYEQYF.

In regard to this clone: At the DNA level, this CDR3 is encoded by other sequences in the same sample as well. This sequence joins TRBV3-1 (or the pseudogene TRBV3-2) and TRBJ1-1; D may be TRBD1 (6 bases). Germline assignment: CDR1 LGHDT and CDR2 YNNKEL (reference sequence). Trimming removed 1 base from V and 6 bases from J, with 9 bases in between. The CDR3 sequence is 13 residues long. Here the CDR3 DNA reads TGTGCCAGCAGCCAAGGGGGGCGCCCTGAAGCTTTCTTT. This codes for CASSQGGRPEAFF.

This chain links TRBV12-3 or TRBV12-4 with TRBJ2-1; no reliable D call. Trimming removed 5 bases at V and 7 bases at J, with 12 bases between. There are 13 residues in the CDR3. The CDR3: CASSRGSGNEQFF. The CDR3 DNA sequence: TGTGCCAGCAGTCGTGGATCTGGAAATGAGCAGTTCTTC.

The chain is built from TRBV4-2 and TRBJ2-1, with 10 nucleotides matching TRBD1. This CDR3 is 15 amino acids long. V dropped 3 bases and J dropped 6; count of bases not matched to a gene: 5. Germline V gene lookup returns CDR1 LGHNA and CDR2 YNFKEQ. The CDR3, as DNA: TGTGCCAGCAGCCAGGGACAGGGGTCTCTCAATGAGCAGTTCTTC. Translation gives CASSQGQGSLNEQFF.

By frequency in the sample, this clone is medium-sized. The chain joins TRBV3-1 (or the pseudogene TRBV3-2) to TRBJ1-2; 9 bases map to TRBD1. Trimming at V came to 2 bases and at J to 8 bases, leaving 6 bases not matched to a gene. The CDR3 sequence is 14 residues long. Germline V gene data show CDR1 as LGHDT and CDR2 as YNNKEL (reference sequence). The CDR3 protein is CASSQIQGARGYTF. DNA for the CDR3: TGTGCCAGCAGCCAAATACAGGGGGCGCGCGGCTACACCTTC.

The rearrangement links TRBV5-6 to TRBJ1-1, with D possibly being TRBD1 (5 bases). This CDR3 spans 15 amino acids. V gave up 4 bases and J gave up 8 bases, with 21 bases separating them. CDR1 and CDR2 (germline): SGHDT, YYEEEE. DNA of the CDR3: TGTGCCAGCAGCCCAGGAGGGGCAGGACTAGAAGAAGCTTTCTTT. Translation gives CASSPGGAGLEEAFF.

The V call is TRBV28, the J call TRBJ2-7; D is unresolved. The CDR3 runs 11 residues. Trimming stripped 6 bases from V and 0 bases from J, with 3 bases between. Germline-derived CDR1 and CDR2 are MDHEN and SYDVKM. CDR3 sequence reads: CASRDSYEQYF. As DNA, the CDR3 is TGTGCCAGCAGGGACTCCTACGAGCAGTACTTC.

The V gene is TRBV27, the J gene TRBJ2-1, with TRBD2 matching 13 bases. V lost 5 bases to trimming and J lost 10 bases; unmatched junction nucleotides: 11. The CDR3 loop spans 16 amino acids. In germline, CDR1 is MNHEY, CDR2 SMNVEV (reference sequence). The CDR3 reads CASSATLAGGPREQFF. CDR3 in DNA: TGTGCCAGCAGTGCGACACTAGCGGGGGGGCCTCGCGAGCAGTTCTTC.

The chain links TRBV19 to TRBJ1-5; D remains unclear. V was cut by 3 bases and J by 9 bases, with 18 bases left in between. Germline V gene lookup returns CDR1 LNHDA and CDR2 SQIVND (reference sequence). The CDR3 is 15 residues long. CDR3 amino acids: CASSMVRQSDGPQHF. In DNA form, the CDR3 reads TGTGCCAGTAGTATGGTTCGGCAGTCGGACGGGCCCCAGCATTTT.